This TCR beta chain was sequenced for a study of cytotoxic CD8 clonotypes in ibrutinib-treated CLL. Study details: Timing of response sample collection was a median roughly twelve months after treatment start, with a range of 6 to 36. The study, taken as a whole, reports: Higher clonality was seen at ibrutinib response and a return toward baseline at progression. Contraction or stability on treatment characterized the public clonotypes, which were uncommon. Relative to age-matched healthy donors, clonality at baseline was higher, and it tracked circulating CD8+ T-cell counts.

The data were produced by immunoSEQ multiplex PCR, yet TCRdb's version contains in-frame clones alone and is incomplete. The sample contains hundreds of thousands of clones, roughly two thirds of which appear only once. A word on this clone: Its target is unknown.

The CDR3 is made up of 14 amino acids. V was trimmed by 1 base and J by 5 bases, leaving 11 bases between them. Germline assignment: CDR1 LGHNA and CDR2 YSLEER. The chain employs TRBV4-3 and TRBJ2-5; D ambiguous. Sequences were derived from PBMCs, sampled after 36 months of ibrutinib treatment. The sequence came from a human donor with chronic lymphocytic leukemia. CDR3 in DNA: TGCGCCAGCAGCCAAGGACTTCTAAAGGAGACCCAGTACTTC. Amino acid sequence: CASSQGLLKETQYF.